This entry is about one T cell receptor beta chain. The sample comes from a study of T cell changes during pregnancy in multiple sclerosis. Germline values: CDR1 SGHRS, CDR2 YFSETQ. This CDR3 comprises 14 residues. V shed 0 bases, J shed 5 bases, and the junction held 2 bases outside the gene matches. Only in-frame clones appear in the TCRdb table, and some are missing; sequencing was by immunoSEQ multiplex PCR. The sample yields 65,000 to 75,000 clones, about nine tenths seen once. The source material was peripheral blood, sampled in the second trimester of pregnancy. This sequence originates from a female donor with multiple sclerosis, enrolled in a pregnancy study. The chain joins TRBV5-1 to TRBJ1-2; 9 bases are shared with TRBD1. This CDR3 reads CASSLGQGGYGYTF. DNA for the CDR3: TGCGCCAGCAGCTTGGGACAGGGGGGGTATGGCTACACCTTC.